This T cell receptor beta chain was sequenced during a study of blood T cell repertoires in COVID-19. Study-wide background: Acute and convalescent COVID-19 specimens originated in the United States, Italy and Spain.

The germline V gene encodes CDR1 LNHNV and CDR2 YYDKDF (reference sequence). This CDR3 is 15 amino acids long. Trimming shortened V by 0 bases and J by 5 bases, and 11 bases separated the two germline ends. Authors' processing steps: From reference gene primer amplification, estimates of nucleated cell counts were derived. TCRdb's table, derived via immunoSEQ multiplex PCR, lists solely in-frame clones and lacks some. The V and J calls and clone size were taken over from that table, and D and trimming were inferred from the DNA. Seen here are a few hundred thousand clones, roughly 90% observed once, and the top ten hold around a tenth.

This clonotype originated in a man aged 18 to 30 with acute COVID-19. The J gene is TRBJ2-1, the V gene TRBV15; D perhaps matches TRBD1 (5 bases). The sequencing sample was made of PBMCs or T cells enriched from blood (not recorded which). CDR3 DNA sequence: TGTGCCACCAGCAGAGACATCGGACAACACAATGAGCAGTTCTTC. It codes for CATSRDIGQHNEQFF.